A single sample gave rise to the 28 T cell receptor beta chains below, sequenced in a study of sequential checkpoint blockade in melanoma. Assay used: immunoSEQ multiplex PCR; TCRdb lists only in-frame clones, some missing. The data hold under 25,000 clones, with just under 75% observed a single time. Treatment indicated: randomized to nivolumab then ipilimumab (arm A) or the reverse (arm B). Specimen: CD8+ T cells sorted from blood (inferred from file names), collected from a patient given nivolumab and ipilimumab in sequence. The receptors derive from a human donor with melanoma.

With respect to this clone: One end of the junction does not line up with germline, which may come from a read error. The same CDR3 can be traced to other DNA sequences in this sample. The V and J genes are TRBV9 and TRBJ2-2; tentative D call: TRBD1 (6 bases). Germline V gene data show CDR1 as SGDLS and CDR2 as YYNGEE. The CDR3 loop spans 17 amino acids. DNA of the CDR3: TGTGCCAGCAGCGTAGCGTCACAGGGCGTGAACACCGGGGAGTTGTTTTTT. This gives the protein CASSVASQGVNTGELFF.

This clone was detected a few times. The chain couples TRBV18 to TRBJ2-7; 7 bases are a match to TRBD1. The CDR3 is 15 amino acids. Per the germline V gene, CDR1 is KGHSH and CDR2 is LQKENI. Trimming removed 3 bases from V and 2 bases from J; junction bases left unmatched: 7. The CDR3 spells CASSPAQGSPYEQYF. The CDR3 bases are TGTGCCAGCTCACCTGCACAGGGGTCCCCCTACGAGCAGTACTTC.

The rearrangement joins TRBV28 to TRBJ2-7; D not resolved. Germline-derived CDR1 and CDR2 are MDHEN and SYDVKM. V was shortened by 3 bases and J by 7 bases, with 13 bases between the two germline ends. This CDR3 is built from 13 residues. The CDR3, as DNA: TGTGCCAGCAGTTTGACCCATCAGAGGGAGCAGTACTTC. It specifies CASSLTHQREQYF.

V is TRBV6-6 and J is TRBJ2-7; tentatively, D is TRBD1 (7 bases). Germline CDR1 is MNHNY and CDR2 is SVGAGI (reference sequence). Trimming took 4 bases from V and 3 from J, leaving 19 bases between them. The CDR3 contains 16 residues. The CDR3 sequence is CASSSLTGRSLYEQYF. The CDR3 region has the DNA TGTGCCAGCAGTTCCCTGACAGGGAGGTCCCTCTACGAGCAGTACTTC.

CDR3 sequence: CASRSQGAFGYTF. The CDR3 DNA follows: TGTGCCAGCAGGTCACAGGGGGCGTTTGGCTACACCTTC. V usage is TRBV6-5 and J usage is TRBJ1-2, with 9 bases identical to TRBD1. CDR1 and CDR2 (germline): MNHEY, SVGAGI. Unmatched junction bases numbered 6, after V lost 6 bases and J lost 7 bases. The CDR3 has 13 amino acids.

The V gene is TRBV4-1, the J gene TRBJ2-3, with a weak D call TRBD2 (6 bases). CDR1 and CDR2 (germline): MGHRA, YSYEKL. The CDR3 is 18 residues long. V gave up 1 base and J gave up 2 bases, with 19 bases separating them. CDR3: CASSQGPGGGGFTDTQYF. CDR3 sequence (DNA): TGCGCCAGCAGCCAAGGCCCTGGGGGTGGAGGGTTCACAGATACGCAGTATTTT.

The chain is built from TRBV5-8 and TRBJ2-3; possibly TRBD1 for D (6 bases). CDR3 size: 14 residues. In germline, CDR1 is SGHTS, CDR2 YDEGEE. The V and J ends lost 7 bases and 6 bases respectively, with 18 bases between them. In DNA, the CDR3 is TGTGCCAGCCCCTGGGGCAGGGGTATGGATACGCAGTATTTT. It translates to CASPWGRGMDTQYF.

This clone was observed a handful of times. V is TRBV5-1 and J is TRBJ1-5; D is possibly TRBD1 (5 bases). The length of the CDR3 is 13 residues. V was shortened by 0 bases and J by 5 bases, with 6 bases between the two germline ends. CDR1 and CDR2 (germline): SGHRS, YFSETQ. CDR3 sequence (DNA): TGCGCCAGCAGCTTGGAGGGGTATCAGCCCCAGCATTTT. This translates into CASSLEGYQPQHF. The complete variable domain, with remaining parts taken from reference TRBV5-1 and TRBJ1-5, reads KAGVTQTPRYLIKTRGQQVTLSCSPISGHRSVSWYQQTPGQGLQFLFEYFSETQRNKGNFPGRFSGRQFSNSRSEMNVSTLELGDSALYLCASSLEGYQPQHFGDGTRLSIL.

In this sample, this clone turned up once. This chain connects TRBV9 to TRBJ2-7, with D uncertain. This CDR3 is 12 amino acids long. The V and J ends lost 0 bases and 6 bases respectively, with 7 bases between them. Germline CDR1 reads SGDLS; CDR2 reads YYNGEE. The CDR3 DNA follows: TGTGCCAGCAGCGTAGCTGAGAGCGAGCAGTACTTC. Its translation is CASSVAESEQYF.

The chain has TRBV5-1 and TRBJ2-7; TRBD1 aligns across 7 bases. V lost 0 bases, J lost 3 bases, and 12 bases stayed unmatched. Germline assignment: CDR1 SGHRS and CDR2 YFSETQ. CDR3 length: 17 residues. CDR3 sequence: CASSLVEKRTGSYEQYF. The CDR3 DNA is TGCGCCAGCAGCTTGGTGGAAAAAAGGACAGGAAGCTACGAGCAGTACTTC.

This chain links TRBV6-1 with TRBJ1-1; D remains ambiguous. Germline V lookup: CDR1 MNHNS, CDR2 SASEGT. The CDR3 contains 13 residues. Trimming took off 3 bases at V and 0 bases at J, with 5 bases between the two ends. In DNA form, the CDR3 reads TGTGCCAGCAGTGAGGGCTTGAACACTGAAGCTTTCTTT. This translates into CASSEGLNTEAFF.

Relative to its sample, this clone is medium-sized. This sequence joins TRBV19 and TRBJ2-1; 9 nucleotides line up with TRBD2. Germline V gene data show CDR1 as LNHDA and CDR2 as SQIVND (reference sequence). The CDR3 has 13 residues. The V segment lost 3 bases and the J segment 9 bases; nucleotides outside the gene matches: 3. The CDR3 is CASSISGSSEQFF. The CDR3, as DNA: TGTGCCAGTAGTATTAGCGGGAGCAGTGAGCAGTTCTTC.

The rearrangement links TRBV7-3 to TRBJ1-1; 7 bases match TRBD1. Germline assignment: CDR1 SGHTA and CDR2 FQGTGA. This CDR3 spans 15 amino acids. The J segment lost 0 bases and the V segment lost 5 bases, leaving 6 bases of the junction unmatched. CDR3 bases: TGTGCCAGCAGCGAACGGGACAGCATGAACACTGAAGCTTTCTTT. Residues: CASSERDSMNTEAFF.

This clone was seen more than once but under ten times. The V call is TRBV10-3, the J call TRBJ2-7; 7 bases fit TRBD2. This CDR3 contains 15 residues. Looked up from germline, CDR1 is ENHRY and CDR2 is SYGVKD. The junction had 3 bases not matched to a gene; V was cut back by 0 bases and J by 1 base. As DNA, the CDR3 is TGTGCCATCAGTGAGTCACCGGGGGGATCCTACGAGCAGTACTTC. It yields the protein CAISESPGGSYEQYF.

The gene calls are TRBV2 and TRBJ2-5; 7 nucleotides align to TRBD1. The closer fit of TRBJ2-7 to the DNA end suggests the J call may be wrong. The CDR3 totals 14 residues. CDR1 is SNHLY and CDR2 is FYNNEI in the germline V gene. CDR3 loop: CASIGTAISYEQYF. In DNA, the CDR3 is TGTGCCAGCATCGGGACAGCCATTTCCTACGAGCAGTACTTC.

This clone was found once. The rearrangement uses TRBV9 and TRBJ1-1; TRBD1 matches 8 bases. This CDR3 region has 15 residues. Germline V CDR1 and CDR2: SGDLS, YYNGEE. The J segment lost 1 base and the V segment lost 2 bases, leaving 4 bases of the junction unmatched. The CDR3 protein is CASSVQGQGNTEAFF. The CDR3, as DNA: TGTGCCAGCAGCGTTCAAGGACAGGGGAACACTGAAGCTTTCTTT.

This chain connects TRBV27 to TRBJ2-3, with 7 positions matching TRBD2. Trimming took 3 bases from V and 2 from J; bases not matched to a gene: 5. Per germline, CDR1 MNHEY and CDR2 SMNVEV (reference sequence). The CDR3 has 15 amino acids. The CDR3 DNA reads TGTGCCAGCAGTTTGAGGGCGGGAGACACAGATACGCAGTATTTT. Encoded protein: CASSLRAGDTDTQYF.

Written as DNA, the CDR3 is TGCAGCGTCCGGCGGCTAGCGGGAGGGTCCCTTGCCTACAATGAGCAGTTCTTC. Translating it yields CSVRRLAGGSLAYNEQFF. The genes are TRBV29-1 and TRBJ2-1; the match to TRBD2 covers 12 bases. The CDR3 runs 18 residues. Germline values: CDR1 SQVTM, CDR2 ANQGSEA. Trimming cost V 6 bases and J 2 bases; bases outside gene matches: 14.

This clone has a handful of counts. In DNA, the CDR3 is TGTGCCATCAGTGAGTTGGAAGGGGGCGACTATGGCTACACCTTC. Protein sequence: CAISELEGGDYGYTF. The chain combines TRBV10-3 with TRBJ1-2; 7 bases fit TRBD1. This CDR3 region has 15 residues. The trim removed 1 base at V and 3 bases at J, leaving 5 bases unmatched. Germline CDR1 ENHRY, CDR2 SYGVKD.

This clone has only one observation. The rearrangement joins TRBV7-6 to TRBJ2-7; D is uncertain. V lost 0 bases, J lost 5 bases, and 14 bases lay in between. The CDR3 has 15 amino acids. Germline values: CDR1 SGHVS, CDR2 FNYEAQ. The CDR3 loop reads CASSLAPMERNEQYF. The CDR3 DNA is TGTGCCAGCAGCTTAGCACCGATGGAGAGGAACGAGCAGTACTTC.

This rearrangement joins TRBV7-9 to TRBJ2-1, with TRBD1 matching 9 bases. Per germline, CDR1 SEHNR and CDR2 FQNEAQ (reference sequence). J was trimmed by 5 bases and V by 5 bases; bases with no gene match: 7. The CDR3 covers 15 residues. The CDR3 DNA sequence: TGTGCCAGCAGCCCCGTTGGGACAGGGAACAATGAGCAGTTCTTC. It specifies CASSPVGTGNNEQFF. The full variable domain, rest sourced from reference TRBV7-9 and TRBJ2-1, is DTGVSQNPRHKITKRGQNVTFRCDPISEHNRLYWYRQTLGQGPEFLTYFQNEAQLEKSRLLSDRFSAERPKGSFSTLEIQRTEQGDSAMYLCASSPVGTGNNEQFFGPGTRLTVL.

CDR3 bases: TGTGCCAGCAGCCAAAATTCCATGAACACTGAAGCTTTCTTT. Translation: CASSQNSMNTEAFF. The chain combines TRBV27 with TRBJ1-1; D is uncertain. V was clipped by 6 bases and J by 0 bases, with 11 bases between them. The CDR3 runs to 14 residues. The germline gives CDR1 MNHEY, CDR2 SMNVEV (reference sequence).

The chain couples TRBV28 to TRBJ2-7, with a weak D call TRBD1 (5 bases). V shed 3 bases and J shed 5 bases, with 11 bases lying between them. The CDR3 is 13 amino acids. The germline V gene has CDR1 MDHEN and CDR2 SYDVKM. This CDR3 is CASSFVQGHEQYF. The DNA of the CDR3 is TGTGCCAGCAGTTTCGTGCAGGGCCACGAGCAGTACTTC.

The V gene is TRBV9, the J gene TRBJ2-1; TRBD2 matches 10 bases. Germline V gene sequence: CDR1 SGDLS, CDR2 YYNGEE. This CDR3 contains 18 residues. V dropped 0 bases and J dropped 5; count of bases not matched to a gene: 11. CDR3 in DNA: TGTGCCAGCAGCGTAGCTCTAGCGGGAGAAGTGGGGCACAATGAGCAGTTCTTC. Its translation: CASSVALAGEVGHNEQFF.

A few counts support this clone. The genes are TRBV10-1 and TRBJ2-5, with D possibly TRBD2 on 5 matching bases. The closer fit of TRBJ2-7 to the DNA end suggests the J call may be wrong. The CDR3 has 13 amino acids. Germline CDR1 and CDR2: WNHNN and SYGVQD (reference sequence). CDR3 loop: CASSEPDWSEQYF. The DNA for the CDR3 is TGCGCCAGCAGTGAGCCGGACTGGAGCGAGCAGTACTTC.

The gene calls are TRBV27 and TRBJ2-5; D gene uncertain. This CDR3 contains 13 residues. With 3 bases removed from V and 5 bases from J, the gap between germline ends came to 10 bases. Germline CDR1 reads MNHEY; CDR2 reads SMNVEV (reference sequence). The CDR3 DNA reads as TGTGCCAGCAGTTTGGTAGTACGGGAGACCCAGTACTTC. Translating gives CASSLVVRETQYF.

The V gene is TRBV15, the J gene TRBJ1-1; D ambiguous. The CDR3 extends over 16 amino acids. The V and J ends lost 2 bases and 0 bases respectively, with 13 bases between them. Germline lookup yields CDR1 LNHNV and CDR2 YYDKDF (reference sequence). DNA of the CDR3: TGTGCCACCAGCAGACCAGGAGGCGCCCTGAACACTGAAGCTTTCTTT. Residues: CATSRPGGALNTEAFF.

V and J are TRBV10-3 and TRBJ1-2; D possibly corresponds to TRBD1 (5 bases). Germline V lookup: CDR1 ENHRY, CDR2 SYGVKD. V was cut by 3 bases and J by 4 bases, with 15 bases left in between. The CDR3 contains 15 residues. CDR3 coding DNA: TGTGCCATCAGTGAACGCGGGAGACAGTTCTATGGCTACACCTTC. This translates into CAISERGRQFYGYTF.